This T cell receptor (beta chain) was observed in a study of regulatory T cells in long-lasting Graves disease. In regard to this clonotype: Given a much more abundant clone one base away, this may be a read error.

Arm-PCR of CDR3 regions and iRepertoire HTBI primers were used to build TCR beta libraries. TCRdb reanalysed the multiplex PCR reads using MiXCR and keeps one entry per CDR3 protein. The repertoire includes about 620,000 distinct CDR3 sequences, under 20% of them detected once, and under 20% sits in the top ten. This sample's time point: newly diagnosed GD, antithyroid drugs for less than 3 months. Construction of the TCR library relied on RNA isolated from PBMCs. Germline-derived CDR1 and CDR2 are SGHAT and FQNNGV. This CDR3 region has 11 residues. Trimming stripped 10 bases from V and 6 bases from J, with 13 bases between. These data were also filed under a second study, of T cells in Graves' hyperthyroidism and ophthalmopathy. That work adds: In simple terms, a model built on 13 V-J features told ophthalmopathy apart from stable hyperthyroidism.

The J gene is TRBJ2-7, the V gene TRBV11-2; D is unclear. The clonotype originates from a woman aged 25 to 45 with Graves disease. The input for sequencing was peripheral blood mononuclear cells (PBMCs), taken at new diagnosis, from a patient treated with antithyroid drugs. The CDR3 loop reads CANTLHSEQYF. The CDR3 DNA reads TGTGCCAACACCCTACATTCCGAGCAGTACTTC.